The 29 T cell receptor beta chains presented below share a single source sample, sequenced in a study of identical twins (dated by TCRdb to 2016 to 2018). Library generation was performed with 5' RACE. The instrument was an Illumina HiSeq 2000. The public reads were reprocessed in TCRdb via fastp at Q25 and MiXCR, keeping in-frame beta chains. All rows with the same CDR3 protein become a single entry with the most common DNA and genes. This sample is represented by approximately 140,000 distinct CDR3 sequences; approximately 4% of them were singletons. Of the sample, around 8% is held by the ten largest clones. The sequenced sample consisted of memory T cells sorted from blood. Taken with the paper, the label for cell subset or site translates to: CD45RO+ enriched T cells. Source of these receptors: a man younger than 30 in good health.

This clonotype was seen at least ten times. The chain has TRBV12-3 or TRBV12-4 and TRBJ1-2; a weak D match, TRBD1 (5 bases). Trimming shortened V by 0 bases and J by 3 bases, and 8 bases separated the two germline ends. This CDR3 is built from 14 residues. CDR3: CASSLARTHYGYTF. The DNA of the CDR3 is TGTGCCAGCAGTTTAGCCCGGACACACTATGGCTACACCTTC.

This clonotype has ten or more counts. A junction end diverges from the germline sequence, so it may reflect a read error. V gene TRBV11-1 combines with J gene TRBJ2-3, with 11 bases lining up with TRBD2. The CDR3 loop spans 14 amino acids. Germline V lookup: CDR1 SGHAT, CDR2 FQDESV (reference sequence). The CDR3 nucleotides are TGTGCCAGCACCTTAGCGGGAGGGCCGGATACGCAGTATTTT. Its translation is CASTLAGGPDTQYF.

This clonotype was found many times. The V call is TRBV7-2, the J call TRBJ1-1; D remains unclear. The germline V gene encodes CDR1 SGHTA and CDR2 FQGNSA. CDR3 length: 11 amino acids. V gave up 5 bases and J gave up 5 bases, with 6 bases separating them. DNA of the CDR3: TGTGCCAGCAGCGAAGTGACTGAAGCTTTCTTT. Amino acids: CASSEVTEAFF.

Many counts were recorded for this clonotype. V is TRBV24-1 and J is TRBJ2-2; the D gene is possibly TRBD2 (6 bases). Germline V gives CDR1 KGHDR, CDR2 SFDVKD. The germline V and J ends were trimmed by 6 bases and 3 bases, with 10 bases remaining between them. There are 14 residues in the CDR3. The CDR3 sequence: CATSSGADTGELFF. CDR3 coding DNA: TGTGCCACCAGTTCGGGAGCCGACACCGGGGAGCTGTTTTTT.

This clonotype was counted at least ten times. The gene calls are TRBV7-2 and TRBJ2-3; D is unresolved. Germline CDR1 and CDR2: SGHTA and FQGNSA. Deletions cut 1 base from V and 2 bases from J, with 10 bases between. The CDR3 covers 15 residues. The CDR3 sequence: CASSLEPRITDTQYF. The DNA for the CDR3 is TGTGCCAGCAGCTTAGAGCCACGGATCACAGATACGCAGTATTTT.

This clonotype appeared many times. The chain links TRBV12-3 or TRBV12-4 to TRBJ2-1; 12 bases are a match to TRBD2. V trimming: 7 bases; J trimming: 6 bases; junction bases outside the gene matches: 10. This CDR3 contains 16 residues. The chain's CDR3 is CASTEPSGRGGNEQFF. CDR3 bases: TGTGCCAGCACTGAGCCTAGCGGGAGGGGGGGCAATGAGCAGTTCTTC.

There are a few counts of this clonotype. This chain connects TRBV30 to TRBJ2-1, with D possibly matching TRBD2 (6 bases). Trimming removed 5 bases at V and 10 bases at J, with 12 bases between. Germline-derived CDR1 and CDR2 are GTSNPN and SVGIG (reference sequence). This CDR3 is 11 amino acids long. Written as DNA, the CDR3 is TGTGCCTGGGCTAGTGGAGGGGAGCAGTTCTTC. Amino acids: CAWASGGEQFF.

This clonotype was counted many times. The chain carries TRBV7-3 and TRBJ2-1; 11 bases are a match to TRBD1. The CDR3 is 16 residues long. Germline V gene sequence: CDR1 SGHTA, CDR2 FQGTGA. Trimming at V came to 0 bases and at J to 4 bases, leaving 2 bases not matched to a gene. The CDR3 DNA is TGTGCCAGCAGCTTAACTGGGACAGGGGGATACAATGAGCAGTTCTTC. It specifies CASSLTGTGGYNEQFF.

This clonotype was seen a few times. A read error may explain this, as a much larger clone is one base away. CDR3 nucleotides: TGCAGCGTTTCCACTAGTAAGTGGTCCTACGAGCAGTACTTC. Its protein is CSVSTSKWSYEQYF. This chain uses TRBV29-1 with TRBJ2-7; possibly TRBD2 for D (5 bases). The CDR3 is made up of 14 amino acids. Germline V gene sequence: CDR1 SQVTM, CDR2 ANQGSEA. V lost 5 bases to trimming and J lost 1 base, with 15 bases between them.

This clonotype was recorded at least ten times. This chain joins TRBV4-3 and TRBJ2-7; TRBD1 aligns across 8 bases. The ends lost 0 bases at V and 2 bases at J; junction bases unmatched: 3. The CDR3 has 15 amino acids. In germline, CDR1 is LGHNA, CDR2 YSLEER. CDR3 nucleotide sequence: TGCGCCAGCAGCCAAGACAGGGGGCGGCCCTACGAGCAGTACTTC. Protein: CASSQDRGRPYEQYF.

This clonotype was observed many times. J is TRBJ1-5 and V is TRBV7-2; maybe TRBD1 (6 bases). The germline V gene encodes CDR1 SGHTA and CDR2 FQGNSA. Trimming left V 2 bases short and J 2 bases short, with 10 bases between. The CDR3 length is 15 residues. The CDR3 region has the DNA TGTGCCAGCAGCTTAATAAACAGGGGCAATCAGCCCCAGCATTTT. Protein sequence: CASSLINRGNQPQHF. The full variable domain, completed using reference TRBV7-2 and TRBJ1-5, is GAGVSQSPSNKVTEKGKDVELRCDPISGHTALYWYRQSLGQGLEFLIYFQGNSAPDKSGLPSDRFSAERTGGSVSTLTIQRTQQEDSAVYLCASSLINRGNQPQHFGDGTRLSIL.

This clonotype was seen many times. The genes are TRBV12-3 or TRBV12-4 and TRBJ2-6; D not resolved. Between the trimmed V and J ends, which lost 8 bases and 0 bases, there was a span of 8 bases. There are 14 residues in the CDR3. For the CDR3, the DNA is TGTGCCAGCTTTAGGAGCTCTGGGGCCAACGTCCTGACTTTC. Protein sequence: CASFRSSGANVLTF.

This clonotype came up many times. V gene TRBV4-2 combines with J gene TRBJ2-1, with 11 bases fitting TRBD2. The CDR3 runs to 19 residues. With 4 bases clipped from V and 0 bases from J, the junction kept 11 bases outside the gene matches. The germline V gene has CDR1 LGHNA and CDR2 YNFKEQ. The CDR3, as DNA: TGTGCCAGCAGCCGGCGTTCCGGGACTAGCGGTAGCTCCTACAATGAGCAGTTCTTC. Residues: CASSRRSGTSGSSYNEQFF.

This clonotype was found many times. The chain recombines TRBV7-2 with TRBJ2-7, with TRBD2 matching 9 bases. Germline V gene lookup returns CDR1 SGHTA and CDR2 FQGNSA. CDR3 size: 16 residues. V dropped 0 bases and J dropped 3; count of bases not matched to a gene: 6. DNA for the CDR3: TGTGCCAGCAGCTTAGCGCTGCCGCGGGAGGGCTACGAGCAGTACTTC. Amino acids: CASSLALPREGYEQYF.

This clonotype was counted ten times or more. V usage is TRBV24-1 and J usage is TRBJ2-5, with 10 bases matching TRBD2. The CDR3 sequence is 17 residues long. Germline V gene lookup returns CDR1 KGHDR and CDR2 SFDVKD. The trim removed 4 bases at V and 5 bases at J, leaving 12 bases unmatched. CDR3: CATSDPQGAGGDETQYF. The CDR3 bases are TGTGCCACCAGTGACCCACAGGGAGCGGGAGGGGATGAGACCCAGTACTTC.

V gene TRBV28 combines with J gene TRBJ2-5, with D possibly TRBD2 on 5 matching bases. Trimming took off 10 bases at V and 5 bases at J, with 17 bases between the two ends. CDR3 size: 13 residues. Germline V gene lookup returns CDR1 MDHEN and CDR2 SYDVKM. CDR3 protein: CATDHSREETQYF. The CDR3 DNA reads as TGTGCCACCGATCATTCGAGGGAGGAGACCCAGTACTTC.

This chain uses TRBV28 with TRBJ1-5; possible D gene TRBD1, 6 bases. CDR1 and CDR2 (germline): MDHEN, SYDVKM. The length of the CDR3 is 15 residues. The V gene lost 6 bases and the J gene lost 5 bases, with 17 bases spanning the gap. The CDR3 nucleotides read TGTGCCAGCAGAGGGGGGGGCGGACGGGATCAGCCCCAGCATTTT. It translates to CASRGGGGRDQPQHF.

This clonotype was detected many times. The rearrangement joins TRBV24-1 to TRBJ2-1, with a possible D match to TRBD1 (5 bases). Between the trimmed V and J ends, which lost 7 bases and 5 bases, there was a span of 8 bases. Germline V CDR1 and CDR2: KGHDR, SFDVKD. This CDR3 spans 12 amino acids. The CDR3 nucleotides are TGTGCCACCAGAACAGGTCACAATGAGCAGTTCTTC. Its translation: CATRTGHNEQFF.

This clonotype has ten or more counts. The rearrangement links TRBV9 to TRBJ2-7; D remains unclear. Germline V CDR1 and CDR2: SGDLS, YYNGEE. Trimming took 0 bases from V and 0 from J, leaving 10 bases between them. The CDR3 extends over 15 amino acids. The CDR3 loop reads CASSVGLGSSYEQYF. The CDR3 DNA is TGTGCCAGCAGCGTAGGGCTAGGAAGCTCCTACGAGCAGTACTTC.

At least ten counts were recorded for this clonotype. Here the CDR3 DNA reads TGTGCCAGCAGCTCGAGACAGGGGGACATGAACACTGAAGCTTTCTTT. This gives the protein CASSSRQGDMNTEAFF. The chain couples TRBV5-6 to TRBJ1-1; 9 bases match TRBD1. V gave up 3 bases and J gave up 0 bases; unmatched junction bases: 6. The length of the CDR3 is 16 residues. Per germline, CDR1 SGHDT and CDR2 YYEEEE.

This clonotype was counted many times. Relative to the germline gene, one junction end is altered; a read error may explain this. The V gene is TRBV12-3 or TRBV12-4, the J gene TRBJ2-1; D uncertain. CDR3 length: 11 amino acids. CDR3 region: CASSLGKPQFF. CDR3 DNA sequence: TGTGCCAGCAGCTTAGGGAAGCCCCAGTTCTTC.

This clonotype was seen many times. The rearrangement links TRBV10-3 to TRBJ1-1; no definite D call. Germline values: CDR1 ENHRY, CDR2 SYGVKD. V lost 6 bases to trimming and J lost 1 base, with 6 bases between them. CDR3 length equals 12 residues. The CDR3 region has the DNA TGTGCCATCAGGGACCCGAACACTGAAGCTTTCTTT. This translates into CAIRDPNTEAFF.

This clonotype was seen a few times. This chain joins TRBV5-5 and TRBJ2-1, with a possible D match to TRBD1 (5 bases). V lost 4 bases to trimming and J lost 2 bases, with 13 bases between them. The germline CDR1 and CDR2 sequences are SGHKS and YYEKEE (reference sequence). CDR3 size: 15 residues. CDR3 nucleotide sequence: TGTGCCAGCAGCCCGACAGAGAAAACCTACAATGAGCAGTTCTTC. Its translation: CASSPTEKTYNEQFF.

This clonotype was seen at least ten times. The rearrangement uses TRBV6-1 and TRBJ1-1; D unresolved. The CDR3 covers 13 residues. Germline loops: CDR1 MNHNS, CDR2 SASEGT. The V end was cut by 8 bases, the J end by 1 base, with 11 bases between. In DNA, the CDR3 is TGTGCCAGCGGAATGCTCCCGAACACTGAAGCTTTCTTT. This sequence encodes CASGMLPNTEAFF.

This clonotype was recorded many times. The chain joins TRBV20-1 to TRBJ2-2, with D unclear. The CDR3 runs 13 residues. V was clipped by 6 bases and J by 2 bases, with 10 bases between them. Looked up from germline, CDR1 is DFQATT and CDR2 is SNEGSKA (reference sequence). DNA of the CDR3: TGCAGTGCCGGAGTGAGAAACACCGGGGAGCTGTTTTTT. Protein: CSAGVRNTGELFF.

This clonotype was detected many times. The J gene is TRBJ2-3, the V gene TRBV29-1, with D tentatively TRBD1 or TRBD2 (5 bases each). The CDR3 runs to 13 residues. The germline gives CDR1 SQVTM, CDR2 ANQGSEA. V was clipped by 8 bases and J by 0 bases, with 12 bases between them. CDR3 DNA sequence: TGCAGCCATCAGGGAGTTAGCACAGATACGCAGTATTTT. Its translation is CSHQGVSTDTQYF.

This clonotype was seen ten or more times. This chain uses TRBV12-3 or TRBV12-4 with TRBJ1-1; D not certain. This CDR3 contains 13 residues. Trimming cost V 6 bases and J 1 base, with 9 bases left between them. DNA of the CDR3: TGTGCCAGCAGCTCTGCGAGGAACACTGAAGCTTTCTTT. This gives the protein CASSSARNTEAFF.

At least ten counts were recorded for this clonotype. This chain links TRBV29-1 with TRBJ2-5; D perhaps matches TRBD2 (5 bases). Trimming cost V 6 bases and J 4 bases, with 9 bases left between them. The CDR3 has 11 residues. Germline V gene lookup returns CDR1 SQVTM and CDR2 ANQGSEA. CDR3 residues: CSVGVVETQYF. For the CDR3, the DNA is TGCAGCGTCGGGGTCGTAGAGACCCAGTACTTC.

This clonotype was seen once. The rearrangement links TRBV7-9 to TRBJ2-2; perhaps TRBD2 as D (5 bases). The CDR3 extends over 13 amino acids. Germline values: CDR1 SEHNR, CDR2 FQNEAQ (reference sequence). Deletions cut 5 bases from V and 6 bases from J, with 10 bases between. The CDR3 coding sequence is TGTGCCAGCAGCCCGCGGGTTGCCGGGGAGCTGTTTTTT. Amino acid sequence: CASSPRVAGELFF.